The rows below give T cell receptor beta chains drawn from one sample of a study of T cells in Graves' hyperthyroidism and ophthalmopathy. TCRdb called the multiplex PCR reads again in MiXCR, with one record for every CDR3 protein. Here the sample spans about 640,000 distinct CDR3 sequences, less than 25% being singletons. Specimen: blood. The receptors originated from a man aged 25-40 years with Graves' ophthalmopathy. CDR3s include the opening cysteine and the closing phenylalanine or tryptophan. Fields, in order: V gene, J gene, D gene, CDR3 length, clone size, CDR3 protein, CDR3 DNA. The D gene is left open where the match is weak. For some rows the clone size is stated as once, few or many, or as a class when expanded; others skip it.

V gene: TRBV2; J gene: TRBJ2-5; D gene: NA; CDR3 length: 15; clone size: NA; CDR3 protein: CASKDPGAKTETQYF; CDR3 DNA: TGTGCCAGCAAGGATCCTGGGGCCAAAACAGAGACCCAGTACTTC
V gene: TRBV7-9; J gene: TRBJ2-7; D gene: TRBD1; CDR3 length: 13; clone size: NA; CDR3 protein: CASSTGGPYEQYF; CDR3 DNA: TGTGCCAGCAGCACAGGGGGCCCCTACGAGCAGTACTTC
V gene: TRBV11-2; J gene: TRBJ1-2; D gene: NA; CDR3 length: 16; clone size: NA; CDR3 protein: CASSLRTATTNYGYTF; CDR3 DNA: TGCGCCAGCAGCCTTCGGACCGCCACTACTAACTATGGCTACACCTTC
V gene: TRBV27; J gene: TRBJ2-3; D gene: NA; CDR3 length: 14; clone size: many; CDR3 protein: CASSSPPSGDTQYF; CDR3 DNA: TGTGCCAGCAGTTCCCCACCCTCGGGGGATACGCAGTATTTT
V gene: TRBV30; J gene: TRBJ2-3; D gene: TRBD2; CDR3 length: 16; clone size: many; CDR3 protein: CAWSAGTSGSGDTQYF; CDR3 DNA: TGTGCCTGGAGTGCGGGGACTAGCGGGAGCGGAGATACGCAGTATTTT
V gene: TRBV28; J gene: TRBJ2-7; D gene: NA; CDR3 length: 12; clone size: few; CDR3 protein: CASSRSEYEQYF; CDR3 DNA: TGTGCCAGCAGTAGAAGCGAATACGAGCAGTACTTC
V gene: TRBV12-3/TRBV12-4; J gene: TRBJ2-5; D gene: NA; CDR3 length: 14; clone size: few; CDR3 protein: CASSRAGPQETQYF; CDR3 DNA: TGTGCCAGCAGTCGGGCAGGGCCGCAAGAGACCCAGTACTTC
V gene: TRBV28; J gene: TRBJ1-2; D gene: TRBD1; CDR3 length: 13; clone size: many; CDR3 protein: CASSMDRGYGYTF; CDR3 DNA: TGTGCCAGTTCGATGGACAGGGGCTATGGCTACACCTTC
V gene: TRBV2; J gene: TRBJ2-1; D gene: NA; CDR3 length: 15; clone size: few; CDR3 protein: CASSQTGLIYNEQFF; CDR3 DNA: TGTGCCAGCAGCCAAACGGGACTGATATACAATGAGCAGTTCTTC
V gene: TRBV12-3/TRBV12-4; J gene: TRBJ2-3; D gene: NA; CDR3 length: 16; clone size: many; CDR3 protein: CASSNSGLLSTDTQYF; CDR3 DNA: TGTGCCAGCAGCAATTCGGGACTTCTAAGCACAGATACGCAGTATTTT
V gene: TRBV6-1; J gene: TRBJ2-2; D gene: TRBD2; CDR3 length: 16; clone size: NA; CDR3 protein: CASTKREGLNTGELFF; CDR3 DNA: TGTGCCAGCACCAAGCGGGAGGGCCTGAACACCGGGGAGCTGTTTTTT
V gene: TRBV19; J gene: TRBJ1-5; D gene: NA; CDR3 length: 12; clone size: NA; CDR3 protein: CASSIAEQPQHF; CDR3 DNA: TGTGCCAGTAGTATAGCGGAACAGCCCCAGCATTTT
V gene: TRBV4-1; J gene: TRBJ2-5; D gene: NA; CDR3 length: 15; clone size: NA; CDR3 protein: CASSQQFSSRETQYF; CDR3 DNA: TGCGCCAGCAGCCAACAATTTTCGTCCAGGGAGACCCAGTACTTC
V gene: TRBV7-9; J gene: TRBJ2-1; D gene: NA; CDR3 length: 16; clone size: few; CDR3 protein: CASSLVVERVYNEQFF; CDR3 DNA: TGTGCCAGCAGCTTAGTGGTGGAGCGGGTGTACAATGAGCAGTTCTTC
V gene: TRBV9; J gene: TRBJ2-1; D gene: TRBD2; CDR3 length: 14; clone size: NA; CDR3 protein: CASSIGTSGYEQFF; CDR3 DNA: TGTGCCAGCAGCATCGGGACTAGCGGTTATGAGCAGTTCTTC
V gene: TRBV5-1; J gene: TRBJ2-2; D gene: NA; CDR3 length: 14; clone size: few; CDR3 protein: CASSRGPGTRELFF; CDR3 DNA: TGCGCCAGCAGTAGGGGTCCGGGCACCCGGGAGCTGTTTTTT
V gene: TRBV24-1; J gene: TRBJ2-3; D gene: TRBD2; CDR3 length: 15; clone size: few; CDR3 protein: CATSDFSGSTDTQYF; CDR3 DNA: TGTGCCACCAGTGATTTTAGCGGGAGTACAGATACGCAGTATTTT
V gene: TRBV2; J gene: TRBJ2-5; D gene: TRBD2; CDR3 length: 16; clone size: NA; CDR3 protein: CASRRTGLADKETQYF; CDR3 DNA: TGTGCCAGCCGACGCACGGGACTAGCGGATAAAGAGACCCAGTACTTC
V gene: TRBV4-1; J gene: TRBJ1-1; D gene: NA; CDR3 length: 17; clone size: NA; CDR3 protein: CASSQVVVQGAGTEAFF; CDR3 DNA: TGCGCCAGCAGCCAAGTTGTCGTCCAGGGCGCGGGTACTGAAGCTTTCTTT
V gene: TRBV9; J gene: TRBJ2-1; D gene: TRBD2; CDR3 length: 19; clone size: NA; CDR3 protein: CASSKSGTSVASSYNEQFF; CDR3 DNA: TGTGCCAGCAGCAAATCCGGGACTAGCGTTGCGAGCTCCTACAATGAGCAGTTCTTC
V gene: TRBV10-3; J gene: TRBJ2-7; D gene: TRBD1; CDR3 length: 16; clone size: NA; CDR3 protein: CAISESGTGGKYEQYF; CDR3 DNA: TGTGCCATCAGTGAGTCGGGGACAGGGGGAAAATACGAGCAGTACTTC
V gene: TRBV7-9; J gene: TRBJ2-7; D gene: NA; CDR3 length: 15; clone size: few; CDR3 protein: CASSAVGGSPYEQYF; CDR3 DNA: TGTGCCAGCAGCGCAGTAGGCGGTTCTCCCTACGAGCAGTACTTC
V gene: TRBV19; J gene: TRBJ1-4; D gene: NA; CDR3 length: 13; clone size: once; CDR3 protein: CASGGATNEKLFF; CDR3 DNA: TGTGCCAGTGGAGGGGCAACTAATGAAAAACTGTTTTTT
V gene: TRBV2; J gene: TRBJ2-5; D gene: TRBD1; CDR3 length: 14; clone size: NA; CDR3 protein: CASGPLGQQETQYF; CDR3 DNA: TGTGCCAGCGGGCCTCTGGGACAGCAAGAGACCCAGTACTTC
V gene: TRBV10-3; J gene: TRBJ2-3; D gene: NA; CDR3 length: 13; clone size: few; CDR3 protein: CAIARTSTDTQYF; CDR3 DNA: TGTGCCATCGCGCGTACAAGCACAGATACGCAGTATTTT
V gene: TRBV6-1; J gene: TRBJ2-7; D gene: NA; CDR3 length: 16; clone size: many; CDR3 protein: CASSYGVTREYHEQYF; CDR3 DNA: TGTGCCAGCAGTTACGGAGTTACTAGAGAATACCACGAGCAGTACTTC
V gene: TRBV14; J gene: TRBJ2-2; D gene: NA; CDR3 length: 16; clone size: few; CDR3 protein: CASSQDEGGGTGELFF; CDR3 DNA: TGTGCCAGCAGCCAAGATGAAGGAGGGGGCACCGGGGAGCTGTTTTTT
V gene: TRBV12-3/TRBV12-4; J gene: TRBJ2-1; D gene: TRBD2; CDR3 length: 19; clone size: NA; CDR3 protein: CASRGGTSGSRISYNEQFF; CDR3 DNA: TGTGCCAGCAGGGGGGGGACTAGCGGGAGCCGGATTTCCTACAATGAGCAGTTCTTC
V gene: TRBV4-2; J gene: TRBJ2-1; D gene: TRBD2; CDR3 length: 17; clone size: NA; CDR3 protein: CASSHPLGLAGGFEQFF; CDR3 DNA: TGTGCCAGCAGCCATCCCCTTGGTTTAGCGGGAGGGTTTGAGCAGTTCTTC
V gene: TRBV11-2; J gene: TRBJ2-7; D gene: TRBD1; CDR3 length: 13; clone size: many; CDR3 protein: CASSTTGGYEQYF; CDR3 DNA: TGTGCCAGCAGCACGACAGGGGGCTACGAGCAGTACTTC
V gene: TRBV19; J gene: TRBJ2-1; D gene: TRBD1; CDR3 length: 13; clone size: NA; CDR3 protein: CASSTATGREQFF; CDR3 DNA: TGTGCCAGTAGTACCGCGACAGGGCGCGAGCAGTTCTTC
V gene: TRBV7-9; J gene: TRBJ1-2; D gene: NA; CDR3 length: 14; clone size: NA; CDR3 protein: CASSPGSDNYGYTF; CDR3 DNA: TGTGCCAGCAGCCCGGGATCCGATAACTATGGCTACACCTTC
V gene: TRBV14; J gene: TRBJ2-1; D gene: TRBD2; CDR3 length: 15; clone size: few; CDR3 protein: CASSRLGGRYNEQFF; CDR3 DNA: TGTGCCAGCAGCCGCCTAGGCGGGAGGTACAATGAGCAGTTCTTC
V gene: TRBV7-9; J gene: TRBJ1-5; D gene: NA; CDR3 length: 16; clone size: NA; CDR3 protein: CASSLGGVASNQPQHF; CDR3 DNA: TGTGCCAGCAGCTTAGGGGGGGTAGCGAGCAATCAGCCCCAGCATTTT